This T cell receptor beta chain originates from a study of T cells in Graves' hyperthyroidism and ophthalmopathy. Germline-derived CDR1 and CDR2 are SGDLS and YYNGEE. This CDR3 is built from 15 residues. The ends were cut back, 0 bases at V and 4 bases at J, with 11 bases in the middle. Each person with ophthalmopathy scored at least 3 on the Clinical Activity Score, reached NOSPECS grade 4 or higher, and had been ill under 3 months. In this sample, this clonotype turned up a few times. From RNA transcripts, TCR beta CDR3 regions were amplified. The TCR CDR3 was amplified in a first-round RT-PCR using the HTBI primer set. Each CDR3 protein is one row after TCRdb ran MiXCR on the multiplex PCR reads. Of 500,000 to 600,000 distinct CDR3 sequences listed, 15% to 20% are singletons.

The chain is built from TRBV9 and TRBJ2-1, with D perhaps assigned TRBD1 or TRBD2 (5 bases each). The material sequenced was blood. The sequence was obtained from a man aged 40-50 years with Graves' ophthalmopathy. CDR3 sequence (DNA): TGTGCCAGCAGCGTAGCGTCTGGGACGTACAATGAGCAGTTCTTC. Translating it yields CASSVASGTYNEQFF.